The rows below give T cell receptor beta chains drawn from one sample of a study of CD4 T cells in relation to SARS-CoV-2 and coronaviruses. Repertoires were generated with immunoSEQ multiplex PCR, while TCRdb's copy carries only in-frame clones and drops some. This table has tens of thousands of clones, 77% appearing once. Their antigens are not known. The sequencing sample was made of memory CD4+ T cells from PBMCs, cultured in vitro. The receptors derive from an adult with COVID-19. CDR3s include the opening cysteine and the closing phenylalanine or tryptophan. D genes are given only for firm matches. Only part of the rows carry a size: once, few, many, or a class if the clone is expanded.

-	-	TRBV18	TRBJ2-5	14	CASSPLGVQETQYF	TGTGCCAGCTCACCGCTCGGGGTCCAAGAGACCCAGTACTTC
-	-	TRBV30	TRBJ2-2	15	CAWSVDSGGTGELFF	TGTGCCTGGAGTGTAGATAGCGGAGGCACCGGGGAGCTGTTTTTT
-	TRBD1	TRBV28	TRBJ2-5	19	CASSSVTPPDRGIAETQYF	TGTGCCAGCAGTTCAGTAACACCCCCCGACAGGGGTATTGCAGAGACCCAGTACTTC
-	-	TRBV3-1/TRBV3-2	TRBJ1-2	15	CASSRNRAMNYGYTF	TGTGCCAGCAGCCGCAACAGGGCCATGAACTATGGCTACACCTTC
few	TRBD2	TRBV7-6	TRBJ2-2	19	CASSLGLAGVILGTGELFF	TGTGCCAGCAGCTTGGGACTAGCGGGAGTAATTTTGGGCACCGGGGAGCTGTTTTTT
few	TRBD2	TRBV29-1	TRBJ2-7	13	CSARTSGSYEQYF	TGCAGCGCTAGGACTAGCGGGAGTTACGAGCAGTACTTC
-	TRBD2	TRBV7-8	TRBJ2-7	16	CASSPSLIAGSYEQYF	TGTGCCAGCAGCCCTAGTCTAATAGCGGGTAGCTACGAGCAGTACTTC
-	-	TRBV6-5	TRBJ2-3	13	CASSRKGGDTQYF	TGTGCCAGCAGCCGAAAAGGCGGCGATACGCAGTATTTT
-	-	TRBV10-3	TRBJ2-7	15	CAISAPTSTALEQYF	TGTGCCATCAGTGCTCCGACTAGTACAGCTTTAGAGCAGTACTTC
-	TRBD2	TRBV5-1	TRBJ2-5	15	CASSRGTSGQETQYF	TGCGCCAGCAGCCGGGGGACTAGCGGACAAGAGACCCAGTACTTC
-	-	TRBV7-9	TRBJ2-3	14	CASSLVFDTDTQYF	TGTGCCAGCAGCTTAGTCTTTGACACAGATACGCAGTATTTT
-	-	TRBV15	TRBJ2-1	16	CATSRDPRGSYNEQFF	TGTGCCACCAGCAGAGACCCTCGGGGCTCCTACAATGAGCAGTTCTTC
-	-	TRBV30	TRBJ2-7	13	CAWNADSSYEQYF	TGTGCCTGGAACGCGGATAGCTCCTACGAGCAGTACTTC
-	-	TRBV19	TRBJ1-1	15	CASQPVLAVLTEAFF	TGTGCCAGCCAACCCGTTCTAGCGGTATTGACTGAAGCTTTCTTT
-	-	TRBV19	TRBJ2-2	16	CASSILMEYDTGELFF	TGTGCCAGTAGTATTTTAATGGAGTACGACACCGGGGAGCTGTTTTTT
once	-	TRBV18	TRBJ2-2	16	CASSAFTYGTNGELFF	TGTGCCAGCTCAGCCTTTACTTACGGGACAAACGGGGAGCTGTTTTTT
-	-	TRBV2	TRBJ1-4	15	CASTSTDSFNEKLFF	TGTGCCAGCACGTCTACGGACAGCTTTAATGAAAAACTGTTTTTT